This TCR beta chain was captured by sequencing in a study of T cell responses to AZD1222 COVID-19 vaccine. Study outcomes and limitations: Only five or six individuals given AZD1222 were seropositive at baseline.

V was pared by 1 base and J by 2 bases, with 9 bases between. The CDR3 consists of 14 residues. CDR1 SGHRS and CDR2 YFSETQ come from the germline V gene. Clones were sequenced by immunoSEQ multiplex PCR, and TCRdb holds only the in-frame ones, with some missing. The sample lists around 150,000 clones, 70% to 90% occurring once. Notes on this clone: What it recognizes is unknown.

The receptor comes from an adult who received the AZD1222 COVID-19 vaccine. This sequence joins TRBV5-1 and TRBJ1-1; D is undetermined. The sequenced sample was peripheral blood, obtained 28 days after the second AZD1222 dose. The CDR3 DNA sequence: TGCGCCAGCAGCTTGCGATCTGATAACACTGAAGCTTTCTTT. Its protein product is CASSLRSDNTEAFF.